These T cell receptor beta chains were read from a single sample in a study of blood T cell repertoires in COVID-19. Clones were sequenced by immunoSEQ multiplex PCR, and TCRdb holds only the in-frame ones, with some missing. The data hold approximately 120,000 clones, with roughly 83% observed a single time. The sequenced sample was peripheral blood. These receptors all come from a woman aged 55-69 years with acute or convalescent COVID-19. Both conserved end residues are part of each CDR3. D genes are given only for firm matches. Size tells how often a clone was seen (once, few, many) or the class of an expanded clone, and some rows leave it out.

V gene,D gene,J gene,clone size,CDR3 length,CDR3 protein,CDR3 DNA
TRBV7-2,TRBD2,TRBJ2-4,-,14,CASSPGGARNIQYF,TGTGCCAGCAGCCCGGGGGGGGCGCGAAACATTCAGTACTTC
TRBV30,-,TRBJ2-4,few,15,CAWSVHLIAKNIQYF,TGTGCCTGGAGTGTACACCTTATAGCCAAAAACATTCAGTACTTC
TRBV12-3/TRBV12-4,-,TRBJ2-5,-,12,CASSSYSETQYF,TGTGCCAGCAGTTCCTACTCGGAGACCCAGTACTTC
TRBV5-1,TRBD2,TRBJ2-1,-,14,CASSLVSGSNEQFF,TGCGCCAGCAGCTTGGTTAGCGGGAGTAATGAGCAGTTCTTC
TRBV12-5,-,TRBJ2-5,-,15,CASGSGDLAQETQYF,TGTGCTAGTGGTTCTGGAGACCTGGCCCAAGAGACCCAGTACTTC
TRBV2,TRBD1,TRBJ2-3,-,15,CASSRGQGIPDTQYF,TGTGCCAGCAGTAGGGGACAGGGGATCCCAGATACGCAGTATTTT
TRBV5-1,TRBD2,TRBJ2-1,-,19,CASSPRLAGGYLSYNEQFF,TGCGCCAGCAGCCCCAGACTAGCGGGTGGTTATTTGTCCTACAATGAGCAGTTCTTC
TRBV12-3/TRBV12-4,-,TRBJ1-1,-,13,CASSFVGGEGAFF,TGTGCCAGCAGTTTTGTAGGGGGGGAAGGAGCTTTCTTT
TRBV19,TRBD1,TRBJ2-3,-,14,CASTSRGRRDTQYF,TGTGCCAGTACCAGCAGGGGGCGCAGAGATACGCAGTATTTT
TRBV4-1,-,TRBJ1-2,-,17,CASSQASIRRVENGYTF,TGCGCCAGCAGCCAAGCCTCCATCCGAAGAGTGGAGAATGGCTACACCTTC
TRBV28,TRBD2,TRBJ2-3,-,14,CASRIAGGSDTQYF,TGTGCCAGCAGAATAGCGGGAGGCTCAGATACGCAGTATTTT
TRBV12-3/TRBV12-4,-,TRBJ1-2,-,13,CASSFPQSYGYTF,TGTGCCAGCAGTTTTCCCCAGTCTTACGGCTACACCTTC
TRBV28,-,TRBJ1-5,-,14,CASSLGGTNQPQHF,TGTGCCAGCAGTTTGGGAGGGACCAATCAGCCCCAGCATTTT
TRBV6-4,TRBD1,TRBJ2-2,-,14,CASRDRVDPGELFF,TGTGCCAGCCGGGACAGGGTAGATCCCGGGGAGCTGTTTTTT
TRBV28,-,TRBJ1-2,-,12,CASKKERSGYTF,TGTGCCAGCAAAAAGGAGAGGTCTGGCTACACCTTC
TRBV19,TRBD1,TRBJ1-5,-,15,CASSGDRAENQPQHF,TGTGCCAGTAGTGGGGACAGGGCCGAGAATCAGCCCCAGCATTTT
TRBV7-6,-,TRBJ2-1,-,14,CASSLRGRDNEQFF,TGTGCCAGCAGCTTACGGGGTAGGGACAATGAGCAGTTCTTC
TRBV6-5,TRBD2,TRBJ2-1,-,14,CASSISGRPNEQFF,TGTGCCAGCAGTATAAGCGGGAGACCGAATGAGCAGTTCTTC
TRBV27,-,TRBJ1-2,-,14,CASSFQGGVSGYTF,TGTGCCAGCAGTTTCCAAGGGGGGGTTTCCGGCTACACCTTC
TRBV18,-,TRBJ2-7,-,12,CASSQIGVEQYF,TGTGCCAGCTCACAGATAGGGGTCGAGCAGTACTTC
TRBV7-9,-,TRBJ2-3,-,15,CASRPREDLTDTQYF,TGTGCCAGCAGACCCCGGGAAGACCTCACAGATACGCAGTATTTT
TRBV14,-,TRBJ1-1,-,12,CASSQVAVSAFF,TGTGCCAGCAGCCAAGTCGCGGTCTCAGCTTTCTTT
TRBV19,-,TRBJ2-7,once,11,CASTIRDEQYF,TGTGCCAGTACCATACGGGACGAGCAGTACTTC
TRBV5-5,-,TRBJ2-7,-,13,CASSLKGAYEQYF,TGTGCCAGCAGCTTGAAAGGGGCCTACGAGCAGTACTTC
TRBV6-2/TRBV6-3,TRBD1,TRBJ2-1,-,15,CASSPSGRTGDEQFF,TGTGCCAGCAGCCCTTCGGGACGGACAGGCGATGAGCAGTTCTTC
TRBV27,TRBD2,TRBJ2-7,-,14,CASRGLAGVSEQYF,TGTGCCAGCAGAGGGCTAGCGGGAGTCTCCGAGCAGTACTTC
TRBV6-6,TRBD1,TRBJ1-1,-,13,CASSFLTGTEAFF,TGTGCCAGCAGTTTCTTGACAGGGACTGAAGCTTTCTTT
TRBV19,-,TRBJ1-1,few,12,CASSSGRIEAFF,TGTGCCAGTAGTTCGGGTAGGATTGAAGCTTTCTTT
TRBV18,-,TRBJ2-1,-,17,CASSSEVGRSSYNEQFF,TGTGCCAGCTCTTCGGAAGTCGGGAGAAGCTCCTACAATGAGCAGTTCTTC
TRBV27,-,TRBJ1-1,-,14,CASSLSGSATEAFF,TGTGCCAGCAGTTTGTCAGGGTCGGCCACTGAAGCTTTCTTT
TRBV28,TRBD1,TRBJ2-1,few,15,CASSPGTGVMGEQFF,TGTGCCAGCAGCCCCGGGACAGGGGTCATGGGTGAGCAGTTCTTC
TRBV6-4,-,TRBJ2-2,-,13,CASGRTNTGELFF,TGTGCCAGCGGGAGAACGAACACCGGGGAGCTGTTTTTT
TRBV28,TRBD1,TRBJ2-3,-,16,CASSRSRTGGTDTQYF,TGTGCCAGCAGCCGGAGCAGGACAGGGGGCACAGATACGCAGTATTTT
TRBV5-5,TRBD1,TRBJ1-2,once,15,CASSPNRGLEGGYTF,TGTGCCAGCAGCCCAAACAGGGGACTAGAGGGTGGCTACACCTTC
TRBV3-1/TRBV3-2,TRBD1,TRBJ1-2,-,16,CASSQVGQVALWGYTF,TGTGCCAGCAGCCAAGTCGGACAGGTCGCTTTATGGGGCTACACCTTC
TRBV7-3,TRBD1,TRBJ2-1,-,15,CASSFNRGSYNEQFF,TGTGCCAGCAGCTTCAACAGGGGCTCCTACAATGAGCAGTTCTTC
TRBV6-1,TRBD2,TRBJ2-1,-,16,CASSGGLGEVYNEQFF,TGTGCCAGCAGTGGGGGACTAGGGGAAGTCTACAATGAGCAGTTCTTC
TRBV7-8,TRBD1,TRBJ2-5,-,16,CASAGSRDRDGETQYF,TGTGCCAGCGCCGGTTCTCGGGACAGGGATGGGGAGACCCAGTACTTC